This T cell receptor beta chain was captured in a study of blood T cell repertoires in COVID-19. Authors' analysis steps: Amplified reference gene primers provided the basis for estimating nucleated cell counts. The repertoire was sequenced with immunoSEQ multiplex PCR; TCRdb's copy has only in-frame clones and lacks some. The DNA was the basis for D and trimming; V, J and clone size are from that table. The repertoire holds roughly 80,000 clones, approximately 93% seen once, with just over 2.5% in the top ten. The germline gives CDR1 SGDLS, CDR2 YYNGEE. The CDR3 runs to 12 residues. The V end was cut by 4 bases, the J end by 0 bases, with 3 bases between. This clone was picked up one time.

The chain employs TRBV9 and TRBJ2-3; D is ambiguous. Sequences were obtained from peripheral blood. The sequence derives from a man aged 45-65 years with COVID-19, enrolled during active disease. The CDR3 region is CASSSSTDTQYF. CDR3 DNA sequence: TGTGCCAGCAGCTCTAGCACAGATACGCAGTATTTT.